The sequence of this TCR beta chain was determined in a study of T cell repertoires in cytomegalovirus infection. Study details: Use of recently identified HLA-C-restricted and well-studied HLA-B-restricted CMV epitopes was part of the study. Signatures in public TCR beta sequences pointed to both CMV infection and matching HLA type. Overall study findings and caveats: HLA-C-restricted CMV clonotypes gave the most frequent clonotype in two of eight donors.

The CDR3 has 15 residues. V lost 5 bases and J lost 8, with 16 bases in between. The table lists this clonotype with a few counts. Its antigen remains unknown. Via MiXCR, TCRdb re-called the reads, giving one row per CDR3 protein. The sample has roughly 730,000 distinct CDR3 sequences; around 30% are singletons. The sequence came from a human donor in good health (CMV status not recorded). Some clones in this sample may be carry-over from other donors' samples. This chain joins TRBV12-3 or TRBV12-4 and TRBJ1-6; D is perhaps TRBD1 (5 bases). This sample comprised cultured PBMCs, obtained from culture after CMV antigen stimulation. This CDR3 reads CASSPATVPYSPLHF. The DNA of the CDR3 is TGTGCCAGCAGTCCCGCGACAGTTCCCTATTCACCCCTCCACTTT.